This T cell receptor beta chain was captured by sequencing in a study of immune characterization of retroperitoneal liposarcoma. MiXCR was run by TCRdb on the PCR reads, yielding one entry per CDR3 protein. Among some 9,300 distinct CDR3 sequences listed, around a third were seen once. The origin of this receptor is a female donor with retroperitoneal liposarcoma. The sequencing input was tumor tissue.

As DNA, the CDR3 is TGTGCCAGCAGTGATAGGGTTGGGGTTGACAATGAGCAGTTCTTC. Protein product: CASSDRVGVDNEQFF. The chain uses TRBV6-4 and TRBJ2-1; no reliable D call. V lost 3 bases to trimming and J lost 5 bases, with 14 bases between them. This CDR3 has 15 amino acids. Germline values: CDR1 MRHNA, CDR2 SNTAGT.